These 7 T cell receptor beta chains came from one sample sequenced in a study of immune evolution from preneoplasia to lung adenocarcinoma. Clones were sequenced by immunoSEQ multiplex PCR, and TCRdb holds only the in-frame ones, with some missing. Of 3,600 or so clones in the sample, roughly 82% were seen once. Specimen: FFPE lung adenocarcinoma in situ tissue. The receptors come from a person aged 55-80 years with lung adenocarcinoma.

This clone was recorded a few times. V usage is TRBV5-1 and J usage is TRBJ1-2; D call uncertain. Trimming removed 3 bases from V and 3 bases from J, with 21 bases in between. Germline V gene sequence: CDR1 SGHRS, CDR2 YFSETQ. The CDR3 is 17 residues long. DNA of the CDR3: TGCGCCAGCAGCTCCCTCCTGGGAAGCGCGGGAGACTATGGCTACACCTTC. It translates to CASSSLLGSAGDYGYTF. Combining the CDR3 with reference TRBV5-1 and TRBJ1-2 gives the whole variable domain KAGVTQTPRYLIKTRGQQVTLSCSPISGHRSVSWYQQTPGQGLQFLFEYFSETQRNKGNFPGRFSGRQFSNSRSEMNVSTLELGDSALYLCASSSLLGSAGDYGYTFGSGTRLTVV.

This clone was observed a few times. The chain recombines TRBV5-6 with TRBJ2-3, with 8 bases fitting TRBD1. Germline assignment: CDR1 SGHDT and CDR2 YYEEEE. The CDR3 spans 14 residues. Trimming took 6 bases from V and 1 from J; bases not matched to a gene: 4. The CDR3 loop is CASTVGQGTDTQYF. As DNA, the CDR3 is TGTGCCAGCACGGTGGGACAGGGCACAGATACGCAGTATTTT.

The rearrangement joins TRBV28 to TRBJ2-6; D not resolved. This CDR3 region has 17 residues. Trimming removed 2 bases at V and 0 bases at J, with 11 bases between. In germline, CDR1 is MDHEN, CDR2 SYDVKM. The CDR3 nucleotides are TGTGCCAGCAGTTTAACCTCGTTGGGCTCTGGGGCCAACGTCCTGACTTTC. Its protein is CASSLTSLGSGANVLTF.

This clone was seen a few times. This chain uses TRBV9 with TRBJ2-5; the match to TRBD2 covers 8 bases. The length of the CDR3 is 17 residues. J gave up 2 bases and V 2 bases, and 11 bases lay outside the gene matches. The germline V gene has CDR1 SGDLS and CDR2 YYNGEE. CDR3 in DNA: TGTGCCAGCAGCGTGGCGGGGGGCTACTACCATCAAGAGACCCAGTACTTC. It yields the protein CASSVAGGYYHQETQYF.

This chain links TRBV7-2 with TRBJ2-1, with 12 bases matching TRBD2. V shed 2 bases, J shed 8 bases, and the junction held 7 bases outside the gene matches. Germline V CDR1 and CDR2: SGHTA, FQGNSA. This CDR3 contains 16 residues. This CDR3 reads CASSLRWTSGADEQFF. The CDR3 region has the DNA TGTGCCAGCAGCTTAAGGTGGACTAGCGGGGCGGATGAGCAGTTCTTC. Full variable domain (outside the CDR3, taken from reference TRBV7-2 and TRBJ2-1): GAGVSQSPSNKVTEKGKDVELRCDPISGHTALYWYRQSLGQGLEFLIYFQGNSAPDKSGLPSDRFSAERTGGSVSTLTIQRTQQEDSAVYLCASSLRWTSGADEQFFGPGTRLTVL.

This clone was detected only a few times. CDR3 in amino acids: CASSLNRGWGTEAFF. The CDR3 DNA reads TGTGCCAGCAGCCTAAACCGGGGCTGGGGCACTGAAGCTTTCTTT. The chain uses TRBV5-8 and TRBJ1-1, with TRBD1 as a possible D gene (5 bases). Looked up from germline, CDR1 is SGHTS and CDR2 is YDEGEE. The CDR3 has 15 residues. The ends were cut back, 4 bases at V and 4 bases at J, with 17 bases in the middle.

The table lists this clone with a few counts. V and J are TRBV9 and TRBJ2-1; perhaps TRBD2 as D (5 bases). The CDR3 length is 15 residues. Looked up from germline, CDR1 is SGDLS and CDR2 is YYNGEE. Trimming cost V 2 bases and J 7 bases, with 16 bases left between them. The CDR3 sequence is CASSVLSGVGNEQFF. CDR3 nucleotides: TGTGCCAGCAGCGTCCTTTCCGGGGTGGGGAATGAGCAGTTCTTC.